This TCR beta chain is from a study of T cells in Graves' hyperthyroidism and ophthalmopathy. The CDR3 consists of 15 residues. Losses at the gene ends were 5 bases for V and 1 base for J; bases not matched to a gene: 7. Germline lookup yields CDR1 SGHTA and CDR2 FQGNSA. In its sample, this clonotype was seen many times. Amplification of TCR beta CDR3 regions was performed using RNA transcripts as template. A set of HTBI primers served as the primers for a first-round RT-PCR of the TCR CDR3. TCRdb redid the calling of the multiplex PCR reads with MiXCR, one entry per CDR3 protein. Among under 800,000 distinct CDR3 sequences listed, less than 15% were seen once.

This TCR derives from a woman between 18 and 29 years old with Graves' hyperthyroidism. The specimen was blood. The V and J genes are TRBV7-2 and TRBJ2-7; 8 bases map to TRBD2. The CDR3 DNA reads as TGTGCCAGCAGCCTAGGACTAGCCCCTTCCTACGAGCAGTACTTC. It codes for CASSLGLAPSYEQYF.